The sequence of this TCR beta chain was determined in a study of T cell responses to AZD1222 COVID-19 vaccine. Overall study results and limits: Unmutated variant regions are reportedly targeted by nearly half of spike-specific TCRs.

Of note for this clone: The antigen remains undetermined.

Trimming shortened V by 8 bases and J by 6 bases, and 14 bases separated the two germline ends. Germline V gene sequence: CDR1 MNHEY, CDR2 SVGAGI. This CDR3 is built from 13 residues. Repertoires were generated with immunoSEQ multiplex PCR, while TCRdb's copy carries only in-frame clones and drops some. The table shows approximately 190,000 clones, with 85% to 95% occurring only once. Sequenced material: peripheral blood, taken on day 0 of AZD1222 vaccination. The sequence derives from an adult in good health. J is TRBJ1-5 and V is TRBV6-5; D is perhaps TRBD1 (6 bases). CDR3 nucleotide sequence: TGTGCCAGCCGGGGGGGGGCTAGTCAGCCCCAGCATTTT. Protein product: CASRGGASQPQHF.